This T cell receptor beta chain was sequenced in a study of shared clonotypes between healthy human individuals (dated by TCRdb to the early 2020s). Context from the whole study: The cohort comprised a couple of women and a few men aged 18 to 49 years. Blood TCR repertoires of a handful of healthy adults were deeply sequenced to estimate repertoire size and the extent of clonotype sharing between individuals. Different laboratories and diverse techniques were used to prepare libraries and sequence TCR repertoires, to increase sequencing depth and limit assay-specific biases. Leukapheresis yielded between about 0.85 and 9.5 billion PBMCs per donor. For each donor, three plates each were used for CD4 naive and CD4 memory, two plates were used for CD8 naive, and one plate was used for CD8 memory.

Using the deep immunoSEQ assay, multiplex PCR amplified TCR CDR3 regions from genomic DNA. For each cell subset, the extracted genomic DNA was distributed evenly across all wells of several immunoSEQ 96-well plates, and each plate served as one replicate. Each replicate PCR for sorted subsets received about 180 ng genomic DNA, equal to roughly 29,000 T cell genomes. Purified libraries were measured with a Qubit 3.0 fluorometer, size-checked on a Bioanalyzer 2100, and measured again with the KAPA Library Quantification kit. Each immunoSEQ 96-well plate was sequenced on its own single-read 150-cycle Illumina NextSeq 550 flow cell. On the study's bioinformatics: Because only junctional sequences without quality scores were contained in the immunoSEQ output, filtering matching that applied to full-length reads could not be performed. Sequences were annotated with PyIR, a Python wrapper for IgBLAST v1.9, and V/J genes and CDR3 were assigned using IMGT germline references. Reads were filtered out if the reads had weak V/J assignments (E-value above 1e-6), no CDR3, stop codons, out-of-frame junctions, or ambiguous translated residues. V3J clonotypes were defined as sequences sharing the same inferred V gene, J gene, and CDR3 amino acid sequence. The percentage overlap between two repertoires was calculated by dividing the number of shared unique clonotypes by the size of the smaller repertoire. Richness of each repertoire was evaluated using RTK rarefaction, the Chao1 estimator, and Recon v2.1 estimates of unobserved clonotypes. Generation probabilities for all TCRbeta clonotypes obtained by the gDNA method from a handful of donors were computed using OLGA. The immuneACCESS repertoire file appears here via TCRdb, limited to in-frame rearrangements. These files lack a portion of the clones; in checked studies, under half of the deficit traces to unresolved V genes, and the cause of the others is not known. V, J and clone size are taken as reported in that table, and D and trimming were inferred from the DNA itself. The sample contains under 2.5 million clones, about 90% of them found a single time. In total, the top ten clones hold 0.37% of the sample.

There are 16 amino acids in the CDR3, from cysteine to phenylalanine inclusive. The retained sequence is limited to the CDR3, 48 bases, with the frame set at the first base. CDR1 is given as SGHDT and CDR2 as YYEEEE, both from the germline V gene. V is shortened by 5 bases, J by 0 bases, and the region joining them spans 14 bases. Overall study results and their limits: Roughly 5.2% of naive CD4, 3% to 3.5% of naive CD8, roughly 2.4% of memory CD4, and less than 0.45% of memory CD8 clonotypes were shared across several donors. Based on pairwise subsampling, the degree of clonotype sharing among donors was expected to be affected by sequencing depth. Larger estimated clonotype richness was generally found for naive subsets than for memory subsets. Compared with non-shared clonotypes, the clonotypes found in all four sorted-subset donors had higher generation probabilities. The small number of donors limited the genetic and exposure-history diversity represented. Rarefaction of sorted-subset datasets indicated incomplete sequencing despite the large sequencing depth. Only blood was sampled, and tissue TCR repertoires likely differ from those in blood.

Donors were healthy HIV-negative adults with no recently reported acute infections or vaccinations. All donors were Caucasian adults living in Nashville, Tennessee, USA. CD4+ T cells were enriched through magnetic negative selection, after which naive cells were positively selected on CD45RA and the remaining negative fraction served as the memory subset. Blood was obtained by leukapheresis, after which PBMCs were separated by Ficoll-Histopaque density gradient centrifugation and cryopreserved in liquid nitrogen vapor phase. Purity and quantity of every magnetically sorted T cell population were checked by analytical flow cytometry. Each sorted fraction had its genomic DNA isolated and then quantified by UV absorbance on a Nanodrop 2000c. This clone was detected only a few times. The clone's antigen remains unknown. No much larger clone is present one base from it, and per-base qualities are unavailable.

Sequenced sample: naive CD4+ T cells from PBMCs. What the cell subset or site label conveys for this sample: CD45RA+ positively selected. The chain is encoded by TRBV5-6 joined to TRBJ2-2; the D segment may tentatively be TRBD1 or TRBD2, each giving 5 matched bases. This clonotype was sampled from a young man in good health. Some clones in this sample may be carry-over from other donors' samples. The DNA reads as follows: TGTGCCAGCAGAGATGGGACCTTCGCGAACACCGGGGAGCTGTTTTTT. Translated, this is CASRDGTFANTGELFF.